These 27 T cell receptor beta chains were sequenced from one sample in a study of beta chain features in type 1 diabetes. Expressed TCRB transcripts were sequenced after all isolated RNA was converted to cDNA. TCRdb's table, derived via immunoSEQ multiplex PCR, lists solely in-frame clones and lacks some. The sample consists of hundreds of thousands of clones, 30% of them appearing once. The sample was naive CD4+ T cells from blood. These receptors originate from a man aged 18 to 35 in good health.

The chain is built from TRBV7-3 and TRBJ2-1; TRBD2 agrees at 8 bases. The CDR3 runs 15 residues. V lost 5 bases to trimming and J lost 13 bases; unmatched junction nucleotides: 16. CDR1 and CDR2 from the germline V gene are SGHTA and FQGTGA. In DNA, the CDR3 is TGTGCCAGCAGCCTAGCGAGCGGGGGAGCAACAGTTCAGTTCTTC. It translates to CASSLASGGATVQFF.

This clone was seen a handful of times. V is TRBV7-2 and J is TRBJ2-1; no definite D call. Deletions cut 5 bases from V and 8 bases from J, with 19 bases between. The germline V gene encodes CDR1 SGHTA and CDR2 FQGNSA. This CDR3 is 15 amino acids long. CDR3 region: CASSAAPSPGHEQFF. CDR3 sequence (DNA): TGTGCCAGCAGCGCCGCGCCGAGCCCAGGCCATGAGCAGTTCTTC.

This clone was counted a few times. CDR3 region: CASSARDSGKNIQYF. The CDR3 nucleotides read TGTGCCAGCAGCGCCCGGGACAGTGGGAAAAACATTCAGTACTTC. The chain carries TRBV7-9 and TRBJ2-4, with 7 bases that match TRBD1. V gave up 5 bases and J gave up 4 bases; unmatched junction bases: 8. The CDR3 loop spans 15 amino acids. Germline assignment: CDR1 SEHNR and CDR2 FQNEAQ (reference sequence).

The J gene is TRBJ1-2, the V gene TRBV30; D call uncertain. CDR1 is GTSNPN, CDR2 SVGIG, per germline (reference sequence). The CDR3 sequence is 14 residues long. V shed 0 bases and J shed 2 bases, with 10 bases lying between them. The CDR3 spells CAWSVQAYNYGYTF. CDR3 coding DNA: TGTGCCTGGAGTGTACAAGCATACAACTATGGCTACACCTTC.

The rearrangement uses TRBV9 and TRBJ2-7; D might be TRBD2 (6 bases). Germline values: CDR1 SGDLS, CDR2 YYNGEE. With 0 bases removed from V and 0 bases from J, the gap between germline ends came to 10 bases. This CDR3 contains 15 residues. CDR3 in amino acids: CASSVATGVSYEQYF. CDR3 in DNA: TGTGCCAGCAGCGTAGCTACGGGGGTCTCCTACGAGCAGTACTTC.

CDR3 nucleotide sequence: TGCGCCAGCAGCTTGGGCGGGACCGGTATTACCTACGAGCAGTACTTC. Translated, it gives CASSLGGTGITYEQYF. The rearrangement joins TRBV5-1 to TRBJ2-7; D perhaps matches TRBD2 (6 bases). CDR3 size: 16 residues. Germline CDR1 reads SGHRS; CDR2 reads YFSETQ. V was cut by 0 bases and J by 2 bases, with 15 bases left in between.

This sequence joins TRBV7-6 and TRBJ2-5; the D gene is possibly TRBD2 (6 bases). There are 16 residues in the CDR3. V was clipped by 5 bases and J by 5 bases, with 21 bases between them. Germline V gives CDR1 SGHVS, CDR2 FNYEAQ. The DNA for the CDR3 is TGTGCCAGCAGCCTACCACATACGGGAGTTGGGGAGACCCAGTACTTC. Amino acids: CASSLPHTGVGETQYF.

This clone was observed a single time. The V call is TRBV7-9, the J call TRBJ1-5; the D is unclear. CDR1 is SEHNR and CDR2 is FQNEAQ in the germline V gene (reference sequence). This CDR3 contains 13 residues. The V and J ends lost 5 bases and 4 bases respectively, with 9 bases between them. In DNA form, the CDR3 reads TGTGCCAGCAGCCGAGACGGGAATCAGCCCCAGCATTTT. As protein: CASSRDGNQPQHF.

The chain carries TRBV4-2 and TRBJ2-2; perhaps D is TRBD1 or TRBD2 (5 bases each). The CDR3 covers 16 residues. The V gene lost 4 bases and the J gene lost 3 bases, with 15 bases spanning the gap. Germline V CDR1 and CDR2: LGHNA, YNFKEQ. CDR3 DNA: TGTGCCAGCAGCCGTGGGACGCTGGAGGACACCGGGGAGCTGTTTTTT. Translation gives CASSRGTLEDTGELFF.

The chain uses TRBV29-1 and TRBJ2-2; D possibly corresponds to TRBD1 (6 bases). The CDR3 covers 12 residues. The germline gives CDR1 SQVTM, CDR2 ANQGSEA. The ends were cut back, 7 bases at V and 3 bases at J, with 9 bases in the middle. The CDR3 loop reads CSGGQHTGELFF. CDR3 sequence (DNA): TGCAGCGGGGGACAACACACCGGGGAGCTGTTTTTT.

This clone showed up just a few times. This sequence joins TRBV7-9 and TRBJ1-1; D call uncertain. The CDR3 spans 14 residues. Germline-derived CDR1 and CDR2 are SEHNR and FQNEAQ (reference sequence). The V end lost 2 bases, the J end lost 0 bases, and 7 bases lay between the germline ends. CDR3 protein: CASSLRRMNTEAFF. CDR3 DNA sequence: TGTGCCAGCAGCTTAAGGAGAATGAACACTGAAGCTTTCTTT. The variable domain in full, with the rest retrieved from reference TRBV7-9 and TRBJ1-1, is DTGVSQNPRHKITKRGQNVTFRCDPISEHNRLYWYRQTLGQGPEFLTYFQNEAQLEKSRLLSDRFSAERPKGSFSTLEIQRTEQGDSAMYLCASSLRRMNTEAFFGQGTRLTVV.

V usage is TRBV14 and J usage is TRBJ2-1; the match to TRBD2 covers 10 bases. The germline gives CDR1 SGHDN, CDR2 FVKESK. This CDR3 has 16 amino acids. Unmatched junction bases numbered 8, after V lost 1 base and J lost 8 bases. This chain's CDR3 is CASSQGQREGRYEQFF. The CDR3 nucleotides read TGTGCCAGCAGCCAAGGACAGCGGGAGGGAAGGTATGAGCAGTTCTTC.

There are a few counts of this clone. The rearrangement links TRBV5-4 to TRBJ2-5; unclear D gene. The CDR3 is made up of 14 amino acids. CDR1 and CDR2 (germline): SGHNT, YYREEE (reference sequence). V dropped 4 bases and J dropped 1 base, with 11 bases sitting between them. The CDR3 DNA is TGTGCCAGCAGCCCGACAAGGACCCAAGAGACCCAGTACTTC. It encodes CASSPTRTQETQYF. The entire variable domain, with the rest obtained from reference TRBV5-4 and TRBJ2-5, is as follows: ETGVTQSPTHLIKTRGQQVTLRCSSQSGHNTVSWYQQALGQGPQFIFQYYREEENGRGNFPPRFSGLQFPNYSSELNVNALELDDSALYLCASSPTRTQETQYFGPGTRLLVL.

This clone occurred a few times. The rearrangement links TRBV7-9 to TRBJ2-7; D possibly corresponds to TRBD1 (6 bases). CDR3 size: 15 residues. Trimming cost V 5 bases and J 3 bases, with 17 bases left between them. The germline CDR1 and CDR2 sequences are SEHNR and FQNEAQ (reference sequence). CDR3 region: CASSATGEGSYEQYF. In DNA form, the CDR3 reads TGTGCCAGCAGCGCGACAGGAGAGGGGAGCTACGAGCAGTACTTC.

The chain uses TRBV30 and TRBJ2-7; D not certain. The CDR3 is 12 amino acids. Germline CDR1 GTSNPN, CDR2 SVGIG (reference sequence). The V and J ends lost 0 bases and 3 bases respectively, with 6 bases between them. The CDR3 coding sequence is TGTGCCTGGAGTGTACATATCTACGAGCAGTACTTC. It is translated as CAWSVHIYEQYF.

The V gene is TRBV29-1, the J gene TRBJ2-7; TRBD2 is a possible D gene (5 bases). CDR3 length: 13 amino acids. Trimming took off 7 bases at V and 2 bases at J, with 15 bases between the two ends. Germline-derived CDR1 and CDR2 are SQVTM and ANQGSEA. The CDR3 reads CSGGSRDPYEQYF. The CDR3 nucleotides read TGCAGCGGAGGGTCCCGGGATCCCTACGAGCAGTACTTC.

V gene TRBV29-1 combines with J gene TRBJ2-1; perhaps TRBD1 as D (5 bases). The CDR3 consists of 16 residues. The V gene's germline CDR1 is SQVTM and CDR2 ANQGSEA. V lost 0 bases to trimming and J lost 0 bases, with 12 bases between them. In DNA form, the CDR3 reads TGCAGCGTTGAAGATAGGGGCCGGAGCTCCTACAATGAGCAGTTCTTC. It is translated as CSVEDRGRSSYNEQFF.

The rearrangement uses TRBV5-1 and TRBJ2-7, with 10 bases identical to TRBD2. The CDR3 runs to 14 residues. Germline values: CDR1 SGHRS, CDR2 YFSETQ. The V and J ends lost 2 bases and 7 bases, in that order; junction bases with no gene match: 6. The CDR3 here is CASSLLAGPEEQYF. CDR3 coding DNA: TGCGCCAGCAGCTTACTAGCGGGACCTGAAGAGCAGTACTTC.

This clone was detected only a few times. The rearrangement links TRBV30 to TRBJ2-5, with D possibly matching TRBD1 (6 bases). Germline CDR1 GTSNPN, CDR2 SVGIG (reference sequence). The germline V and J ends were trimmed by 3 bases and 4 bases, with 9 bases remaining between them. This CDR3 comprises 12 residues. The CDR3 is CAWSWGPETQYF. The CDR3 DNA is TGTGCCTGGAGCTGGGGGCCAGAGACCCAGTACTTC. The whole variable domain, filled in from reference TRBV30 and TRBJ2-5, reads SQTIHQWPATLVQPVGSPLSLECTVEGTSNPNLYWYRQAAGRGLQLLFYSVGIGQISSEVPQNLSASRPQDRQFILSSKKLLLSDSGFYLCAWSWGPETQYFGPGTRLLVL.

This chain connects TRBV5-4 to TRBJ2-1; a weak D match, TRBD1 (6 bases). Germline CDR1 is SGHNT and CDR2 is YYREEE (reference sequence). CDR3 length: 16 residues. The germline V and J ends were trimmed by 4 bases and 2 bases, with 16 bases remaining between them. The DNA of the CDR3 is TGTGCCAGCAGCGTGGAAATAGGGGGAGCCTACAATGAGCAGTTCTTC. Its protein is CASSVEIGGAYNEQFF.

The V and J genes are TRBV30 and TRBJ2-2; unclear D gene. The length of the CDR3 is 14 residues. Deletions cut 8 bases from V and 2 bases from J, with 15 bases between. CDR1 and CDR2 from the germline V gene are GTSNPN and SVGIG (reference sequence). CDR3 region: CAQSLLHNTGELFF. The CDR3, as DNA: TGTGCCCAGAGCCTCCTGCACAACACCGGGGAGCTGTTTTTT.

The chain employs TRBV4-3 and TRBJ1-4; no definite D call. Trimming took off 5 bases at V and 4 bases at J, with 14 bases between the two ends. The CDR3 is 15 amino acids. CDR1 LGHNA and CDR2 YSLEER come from the germline V gene. CDR3 nucleotide sequence: TGCGCCAGCAGCACCCAGGTTACCCATAATGAAAAACTGTTTTTT. Protein: CASSTQVTHNEKLFF.

There are a few counts of this clone. V gene TRBV29-1 combines with J gene TRBJ2-7, with a weak D call TRBD1 (6 bases). In germline, CDR1 is SQVTM, CDR2 ANQGSEA. This CDR3 contains 13 residues. Deletions cut 0 bases from V and 3 bases from J, with 9 bases between. DNA of the CDR3: TGCAGCGTTGAAGATCGGACAGACTACGAGCAGTACTTC. Translation gives CSVEDRTDYEQYF.

This clone was detected a few times. The rearrangement joins TRBV18 to TRBJ2-1; D might be TRBD1 (6 bases). CDR1 KGHSH and CDR2 LQKENI come from the germline V gene. The CDR3 consists of 14 residues. Deletions cut 4 bases from V and 1 base from J, with 8 bases between. DNA for the CDR3: TGTGCCAGCTCACTCACAGGGTCCTACAATGAGCAGTTCTTC. This sequence encodes CASSLTGSYNEQFF. The whole variable domain, filled in from reference TRBV18 and TRBJ2-1, reads NAGVMQNPRHLVRRRGQEARLRCSPMKGHSHVYWYRQLPEEGLKFMVYLQKENIIDESGMPKERFSAEFPKEGPSILRIQQVVRGDSAAYFCASSLTGSYNEQFFGPGTRLTVL.

The chain carries TRBV7-9 and TRBJ2-1; D ambiguous. Germline V lookup: CDR1 SEHNR, CDR2 FQNEAQ (reference sequence). The CDR3 has 14 amino acids. V lost 6 bases and J 5 bases, leaving 14 bases between the germline ends. CDR3: CASRRPDRHNEQFF. The CDR3 DNA reads as TGTGCCAGCAGGCGACCTGATCGGCACAATGAGCAGTTCTTC.

The V call is TRBV9, the J call TRBJ2-5; D possibly matches TRBD1 or TRBD2 (5 bases each). The V gene's germline CDR1 is SGDLS and CDR2 YYNGEE. The V end lost 4 bases, the J end lost 1 base, and 11 bases lay between the germline ends. The CDR3 sequence is 14 residues long. CDR3 nucleotides: TGTGCCAGCAGCCCCGTTGGGGGCCAAGAGACCCAGTACTTC. This encodes CASSPVGGQETQYF.

This clone was seen a handful of times. V is TRBV18 and J is TRBJ2-5; D unresolved. Germline values: CDR1 KGHSH, CDR2 LQKENI. This CDR3 is built from 13 residues. The V end lost 3 bases, the J end lost 5 bases, and 10 bases lay between the germline ends. The CDR3 region is CASSPWREETQYF. In DNA form, the CDR3 reads TGTGCCAGCTCACCGTGGAGAGAGGAGACCCAGTACTTC.